This TCR beta chain was obtained from a study of regulatory T cells in long-lasting Graves disease. The V and J ends lost 0 bases and 8 bases respectively, with 14 bases between them. The V gene's germline CDR1 is GTSNPN and CDR2 SVGIG (reference sequence). The CDR3 has 13 amino acids. This clonotype was recorded many times. As yet, its antigen is unknown. Described time point: newly diagnosed GD, antithyroid drugs for less than 3 months. PBMCs provided the RNA from which the TCR library was made. Overall study results and limits: Persistent Graves' patients showed reduced TCR diversity versus newly diagnosed patients. Persistent disease was associated with favored TRBV28 usage and with favored use of TRBJ1-2 and TRBJ2-5.

Construction of TCR beta libraries relied on iRepertoire HTBI primers and on Arm-PCR targeting CDR3 regions. TCRdb re-derived calls from the multiplex PCR reads in MiXCR, one entry per CDR3 protein. The data show a few hundred thousand distinct CDR3 sequences, less than 15% seen once. These data are also associated with another study on T cells in Graves' hyperthyroidism and ophthalmopathy.

The gene calls are TRBV30 and TRBJ2-7; D remains unclear. The source is a woman between 45 and 65 years old with Graves disease. The material sequenced was peripheral blood mononuclear cells (PBMCs), taken at new diagnosis, from a patient treated with antithyroid drugs. DNA for the CDR3: TGTGCCTGGAGTGTATCCGTGGTCCGGCAGCAGTACTTC. Residues: CAWSVSVVRQQYF.